This T cell receptor beta chain was identified in a study of OX40 agonist ivuxolimab in advanced cancers. Produced via immunoSEQ multiplex PCR; TCRdb's table is partial and in-frame only. The table records 69,000 or so clones, 85% to 90% of them present only once. As for this clone: Its antigen is unknown.

This CDR3 has 16 residues. The germline gives CDR1 MNHEY, CDR2 SMNVEV (reference sequence). The ends lost 0 bases at V and 6 bases at J; junction bases unmatched: 7. Study-level findings and limits: There was clonal expansion of CD4+ and CD8+ blood T cells by week 6 at 0.1 to 3.0 mg/kg.

The sequencing here drew on CD4+ or CD8+ T cells sorted from blood, taken in a trial of the OX40 agonist ivuxolimab. The source of this sequence is an adult with an advanced solid tumor such as melanoma, head and neck, liver or kidney cancer. The chain combines TRBV27 with TRBJ2-2; 7 bases are a match to TRBD2. The CDR3 loop reads CASSLSETSLPGELFF. In DNA, the CDR3 is TGTGCCAGCAGTTTATCCGAGACTAGCCTTCCCGGGGAGCTGTTTTTT.